This T cell receptor beta chain came from a study of cytomegalovirus exposure and HLA in healthy donors. The V and J ends lost 4 bases and 5 bases, in that order; junction bases with no gene match: 5. This CDR3 is 14 amino acids long. CDR1 and CDR2 from the germline V gene are LNHDA and SQIVND (reference sequence). The PCR contained 60 Vbeta and 13 Jbeta primers. Measured with immunoSEQ multiplex PCR; TCRdb has only the in-frame clones, and not every one. Of 150,000 to 200,000 clones detected, around 79% appear once; the ten largest clones hold more than 0.75%. This sequence joins TRBV19 and TRBJ2-5; 9 bases are a match to TRBD2. The sequence derives from a woman aged 45-60 years in good health and CMV-seropositive. The sample taken for sequencing was PBMCs. The DNA for the CDR3 is TGTGCCAGTAGTAGTAGCGGGAGTAAGGAGACCCAGTACTTC. Amino acid sequence: CASSSSGSKETQYF.